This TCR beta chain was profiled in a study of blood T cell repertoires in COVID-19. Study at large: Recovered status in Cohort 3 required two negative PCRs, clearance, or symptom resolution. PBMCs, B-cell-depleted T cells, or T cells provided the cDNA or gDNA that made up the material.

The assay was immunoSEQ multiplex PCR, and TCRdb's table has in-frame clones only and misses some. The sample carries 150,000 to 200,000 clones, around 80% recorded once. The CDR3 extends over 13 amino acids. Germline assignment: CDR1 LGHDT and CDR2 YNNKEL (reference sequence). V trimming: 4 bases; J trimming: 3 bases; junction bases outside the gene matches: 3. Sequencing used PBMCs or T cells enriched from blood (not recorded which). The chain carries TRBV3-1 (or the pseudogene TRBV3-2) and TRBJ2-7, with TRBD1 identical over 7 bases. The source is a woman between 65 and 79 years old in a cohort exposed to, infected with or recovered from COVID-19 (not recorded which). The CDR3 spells CASSRQGIYEQYF. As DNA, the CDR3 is TGTGCCAGCAGCCGACAGGGTATCTACGAGCAGTACTTC.